This T cell receptor (beta chain) was sequenced in a study of T-cell reconstitution after alpha-beta-depleted transplantation in children. Library preparation (for TCRbeta) was performed with unique molecular identifiers. TCRdb processed the PCR reads anew with MiXCR; each CDR3 protein has one entry. The data hold 440,000 or so distinct CDR3 sequences, with approximately 10% observed a single time. A few counts support this clonotype. The CDR3 contains 14 residues. V lost 4 bases, J lost 4 bases, and 7 bases stayed unmatched. The V gene's germline CDR1 is SGHRS and CDR2 YFSETQ. The TCR was taken from a human donor who donated a stem cell graft to a child with acute myeloid leukemia. Specimen: PBMCs from the stem cell graft donor, collected from the stem cell graft. The chain combines TRBV5-1 with TRBJ1-2; TRBD1 matches at 7 bases. This chain's CDR3 is CASSSQGVGYGYTF. The CDR3 DNA sequence: TGCGCCAGCAGCAGTCAGGGGGTCGGCTATGGCTACACCTTC.